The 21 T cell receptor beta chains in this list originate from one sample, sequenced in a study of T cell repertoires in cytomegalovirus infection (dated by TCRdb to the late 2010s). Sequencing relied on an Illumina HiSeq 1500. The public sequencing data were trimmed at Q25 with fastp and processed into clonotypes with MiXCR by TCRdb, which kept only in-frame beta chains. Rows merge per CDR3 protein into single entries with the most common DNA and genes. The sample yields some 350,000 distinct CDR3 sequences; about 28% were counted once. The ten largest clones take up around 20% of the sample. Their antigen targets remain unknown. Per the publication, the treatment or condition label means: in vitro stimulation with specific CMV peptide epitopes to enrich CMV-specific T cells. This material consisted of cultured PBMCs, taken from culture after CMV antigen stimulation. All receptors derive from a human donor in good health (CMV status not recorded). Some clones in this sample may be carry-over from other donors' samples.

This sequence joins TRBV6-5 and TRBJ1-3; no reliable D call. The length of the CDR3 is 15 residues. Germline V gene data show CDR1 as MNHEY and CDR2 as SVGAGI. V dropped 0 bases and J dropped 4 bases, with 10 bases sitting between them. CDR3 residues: CASSYSRVQGNTIYF. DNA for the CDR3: TGTGCCAGCAGTTACTCGAGGGTACAGGGAAACACCATATATTTT.

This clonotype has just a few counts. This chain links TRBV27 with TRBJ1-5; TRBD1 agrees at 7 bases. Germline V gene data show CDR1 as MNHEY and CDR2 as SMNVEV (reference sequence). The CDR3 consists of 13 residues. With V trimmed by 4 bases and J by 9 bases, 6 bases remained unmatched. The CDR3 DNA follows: TGTGCCAGCAGTTCCAGGACAGGCCGGCCCCAGCATTTT. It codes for CASSSRTGRPQHF.

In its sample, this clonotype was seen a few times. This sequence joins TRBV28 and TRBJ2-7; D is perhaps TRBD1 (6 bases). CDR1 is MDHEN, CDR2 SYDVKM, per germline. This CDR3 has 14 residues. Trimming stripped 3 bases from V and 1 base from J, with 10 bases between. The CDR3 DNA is TGTGCCAGCAGTTTCTTCGGGACATCCTACGAGCAGTACTTC. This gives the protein CASSFFGTSYEQYF.

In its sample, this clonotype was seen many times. The CDR3 spells CASSGGTGTSGLYEQFF. CDR3 coding DNA: TGTGCCAGCAGCGGAGGAACCGGGACTAGCGGTCTCTATGAGCAGTTCTTC. The chain employs TRBV7-2 and TRBJ2-1; 11 bases line up with TRBD2. In germline, CDR1 is SGHTA, CDR2 FQGNSA. This CDR3 has 17 amino acids. V was clipped by 5 bases and J by 8 bases; unmatched bases: 14.

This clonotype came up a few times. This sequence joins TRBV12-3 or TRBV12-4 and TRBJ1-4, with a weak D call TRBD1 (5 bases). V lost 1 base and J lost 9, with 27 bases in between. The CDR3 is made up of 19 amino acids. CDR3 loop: CASSLVRWSIGVGEKKLFF. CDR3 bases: TGTGCCAGCAGTTTAGTTAGGTGGTCGATAGGGGTTGGCGAGAAAAAACTGTTTTTT.

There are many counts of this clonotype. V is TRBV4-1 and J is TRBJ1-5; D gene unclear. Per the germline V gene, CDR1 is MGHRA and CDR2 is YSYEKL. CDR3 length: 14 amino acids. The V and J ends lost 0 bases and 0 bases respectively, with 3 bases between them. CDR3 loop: CASSQDSSNQPQHF. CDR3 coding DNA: TGCGCCAGCAGCCAAGACAGTAGCAATCAGCCCCAGCATTTT.

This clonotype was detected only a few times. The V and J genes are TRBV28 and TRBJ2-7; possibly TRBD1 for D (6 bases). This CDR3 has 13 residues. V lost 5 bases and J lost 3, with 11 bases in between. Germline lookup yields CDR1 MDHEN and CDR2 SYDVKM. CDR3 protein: CASSPSDSYEQYF. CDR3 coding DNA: TGTGCCAGCAGTCCGTCGGACAGCTACGAGCAGTACTTC.

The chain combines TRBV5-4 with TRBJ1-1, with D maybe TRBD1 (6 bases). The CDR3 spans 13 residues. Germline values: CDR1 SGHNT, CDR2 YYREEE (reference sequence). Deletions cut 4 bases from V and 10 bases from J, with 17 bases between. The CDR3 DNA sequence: TGTGCCAGCAGCGTAACAGGGTTGGAGAGAGCTTTCTTT. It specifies CASSVTGLERAFF.

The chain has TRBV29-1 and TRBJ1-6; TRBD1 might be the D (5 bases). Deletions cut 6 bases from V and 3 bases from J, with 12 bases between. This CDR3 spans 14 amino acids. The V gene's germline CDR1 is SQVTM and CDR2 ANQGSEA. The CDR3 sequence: CSVDGGVYNSPLHF. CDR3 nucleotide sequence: TGCAGCGTGGACGGGGGAGTCTATAATTCACCCCTCCACTTT. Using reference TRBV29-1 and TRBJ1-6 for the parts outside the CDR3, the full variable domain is SAVISQKPSRDICQRGTSLTIQCQVDSQVTMMFWYRQQPGQSLTLIATANQGSEATYESGFVIDKFPISRPNLTFSTLTVSNMSPEDSSIYLCSVDGGVYNSPLHFGNGTRLTVT.

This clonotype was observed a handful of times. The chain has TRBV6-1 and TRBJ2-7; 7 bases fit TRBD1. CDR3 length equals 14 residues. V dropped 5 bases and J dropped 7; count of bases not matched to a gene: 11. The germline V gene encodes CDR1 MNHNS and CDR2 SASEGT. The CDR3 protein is CASSPVQGTGEQYF. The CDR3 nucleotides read TGTGCCAGCAGTCCAGTACAGGGGACGGGAGAGCAGTACTTC.

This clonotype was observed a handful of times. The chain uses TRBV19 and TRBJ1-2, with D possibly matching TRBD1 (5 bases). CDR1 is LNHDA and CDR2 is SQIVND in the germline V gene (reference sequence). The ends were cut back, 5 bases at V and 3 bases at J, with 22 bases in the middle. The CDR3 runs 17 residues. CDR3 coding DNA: TGTGCCAGTAGTGCCTACCGGGACGCCATTCCGTACTATGGCTACACCTTC. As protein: CASSAYRDAIPYYGYTF.

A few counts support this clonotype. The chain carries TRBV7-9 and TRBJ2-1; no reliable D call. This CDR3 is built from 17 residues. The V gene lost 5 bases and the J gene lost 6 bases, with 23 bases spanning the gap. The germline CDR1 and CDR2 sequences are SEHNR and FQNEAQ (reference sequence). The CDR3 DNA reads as TGTGCCAGCAGCGCCCCCGAAAGGTTCAGCCACGGCAATGAGCAGTTCTTC. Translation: CASSAPERFSHGNEQFF.

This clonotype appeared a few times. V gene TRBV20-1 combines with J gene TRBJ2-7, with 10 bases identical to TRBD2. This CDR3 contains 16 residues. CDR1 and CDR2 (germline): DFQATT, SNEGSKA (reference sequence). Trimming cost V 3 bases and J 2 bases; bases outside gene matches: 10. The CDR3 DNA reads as TGCAGTGCTAGCGCACTCCGGACTAGCGGCACCTACGAGCAGTACTTC. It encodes CSASALRTSGTYEQYF.

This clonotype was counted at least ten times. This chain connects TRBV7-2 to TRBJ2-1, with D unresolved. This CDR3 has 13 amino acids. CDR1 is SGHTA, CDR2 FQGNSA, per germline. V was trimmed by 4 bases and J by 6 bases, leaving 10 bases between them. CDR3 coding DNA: TGTGCCAGCAGCTCGGAACAAGGCAATGAGCAGTTCTTC. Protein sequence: CASSSEQGNEQFF.

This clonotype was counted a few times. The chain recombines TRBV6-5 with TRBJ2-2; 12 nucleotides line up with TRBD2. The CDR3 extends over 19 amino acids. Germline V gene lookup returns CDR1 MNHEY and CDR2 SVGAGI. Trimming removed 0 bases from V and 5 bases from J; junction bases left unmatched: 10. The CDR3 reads CASSYSSLAGGLRTGELFF. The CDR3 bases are TGTGCCAGCAGTTACTCTAGTCTAGCGGGGGGGCTGCGGACCGGGGAGCTGTTTTTT.

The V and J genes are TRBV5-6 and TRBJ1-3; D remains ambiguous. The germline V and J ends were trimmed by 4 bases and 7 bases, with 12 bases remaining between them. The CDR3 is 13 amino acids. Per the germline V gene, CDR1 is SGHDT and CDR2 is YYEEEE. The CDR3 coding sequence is TGTGCCAGCAGCCAACAACGCCGGAACACCATATATTTT. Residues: CASSQQRRNTIYF.

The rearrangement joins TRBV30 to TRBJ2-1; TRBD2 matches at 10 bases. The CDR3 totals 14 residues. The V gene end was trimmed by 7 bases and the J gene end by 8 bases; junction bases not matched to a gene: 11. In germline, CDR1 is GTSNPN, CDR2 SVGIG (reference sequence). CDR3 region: CAFSPRLAGYEQFF. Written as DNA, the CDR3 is TGTGCCTTTTCCCCTAGACTAGCGGGCTATGAGCAGTTCTTC.

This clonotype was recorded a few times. CDR3 in amino acids: CASSIGWTRSYNEQFF. The CDR3, as DNA: TGTGCCAGTAGTATAGGGTGGACTCGCTCCTACAATGAGCAGTTCTTC. This rearrangement joins TRBV19 to TRBJ2-1, with a tentative D call TRBD2 (5 bases). From germline, CDR1 is LNHDA and CDR2 SQIVND (reference sequence). V was shortened by 1 base and J by 0 bases, with 10 bases between the two germline ends. The CDR3 covers 16 residues.

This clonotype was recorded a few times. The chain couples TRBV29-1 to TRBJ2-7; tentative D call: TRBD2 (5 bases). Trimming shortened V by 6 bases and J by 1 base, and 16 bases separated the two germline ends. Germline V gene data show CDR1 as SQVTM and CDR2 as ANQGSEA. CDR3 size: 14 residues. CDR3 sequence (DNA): TGCAGCGTCGGGAAAGGGAGCGTATCCTACGAGCAGTACTTC. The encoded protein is CSVGKGSVSYEQYF.

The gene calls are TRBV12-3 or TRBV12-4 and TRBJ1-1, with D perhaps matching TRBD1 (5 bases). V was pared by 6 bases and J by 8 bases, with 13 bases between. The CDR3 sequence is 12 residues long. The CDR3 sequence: CASSPRQIEAFF. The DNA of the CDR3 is TGTGCCAGCAGCCCTCGACAGATCGAAGCTTTCTTT.

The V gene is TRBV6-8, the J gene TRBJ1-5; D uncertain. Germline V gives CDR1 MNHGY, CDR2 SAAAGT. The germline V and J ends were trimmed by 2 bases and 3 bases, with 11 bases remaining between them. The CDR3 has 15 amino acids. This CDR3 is CASSYEGRSNQPQHF. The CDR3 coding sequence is TGTGCCAGCAGTTACGAGGGCAGGTCCAATCAGCCCCAGCATTTT.